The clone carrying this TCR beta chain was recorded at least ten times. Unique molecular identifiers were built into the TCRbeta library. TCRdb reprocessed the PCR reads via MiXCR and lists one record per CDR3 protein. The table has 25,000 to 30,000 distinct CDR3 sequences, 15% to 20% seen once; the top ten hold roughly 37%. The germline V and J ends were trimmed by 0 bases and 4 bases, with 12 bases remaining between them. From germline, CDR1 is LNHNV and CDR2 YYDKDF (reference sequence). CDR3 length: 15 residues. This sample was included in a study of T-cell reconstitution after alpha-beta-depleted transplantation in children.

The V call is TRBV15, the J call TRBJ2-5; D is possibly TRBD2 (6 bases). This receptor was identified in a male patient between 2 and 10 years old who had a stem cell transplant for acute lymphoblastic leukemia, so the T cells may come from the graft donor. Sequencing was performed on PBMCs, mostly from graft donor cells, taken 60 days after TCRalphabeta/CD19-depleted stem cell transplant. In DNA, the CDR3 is TGTGCCACCAGCAGAGAACTTAGGGGAGGAGAGACCCAGTACTTC. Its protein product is CATSRELRGGETQYF.